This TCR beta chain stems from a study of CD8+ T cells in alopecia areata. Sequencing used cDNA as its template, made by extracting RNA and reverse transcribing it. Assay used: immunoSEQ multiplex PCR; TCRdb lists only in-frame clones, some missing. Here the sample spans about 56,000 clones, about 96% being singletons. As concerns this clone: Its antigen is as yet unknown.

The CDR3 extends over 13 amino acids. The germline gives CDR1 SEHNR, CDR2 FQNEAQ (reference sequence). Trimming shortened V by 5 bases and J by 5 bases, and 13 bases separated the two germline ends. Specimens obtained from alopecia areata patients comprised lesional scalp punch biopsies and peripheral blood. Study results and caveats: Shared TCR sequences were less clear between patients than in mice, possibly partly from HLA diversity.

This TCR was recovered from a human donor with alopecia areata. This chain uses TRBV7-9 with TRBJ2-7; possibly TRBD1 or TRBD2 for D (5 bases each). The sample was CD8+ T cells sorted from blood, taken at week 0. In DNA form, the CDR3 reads TGTGCCAGCAGCCCGACGGGGCCACACGAGCAGTACTTC. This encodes CASSPTGPHEQYF. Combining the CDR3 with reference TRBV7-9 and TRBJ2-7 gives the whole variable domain DTGVSQNPRHKITKRGQNVTFRCDPISEHNRLYWYRQTLGQGPEFLTYFQNEAQLEKSRLLSDRFSAERPKGSFSTLEIQRTEQGDSAMYLCASSPTGPHEQYFGPGTRLTVT.